The clone carrying this T cell receptor beta chain was found many times. As yet, its antigen is unknown. The V end lost 0 bases, the J end lost 1 base, and 3 bases lay between the germline ends. The CDR3 covers 13 residues. Germline V CDR1 and CDR2: SGHNT, YENEEA. This record belongs to a study of CD8 T cells in ankylosing spondylitis. Study outcomes and limitations: What appeared characteristic of ankylosing spondylitis blood was a TCR beta motif of seven to nine highly homologous variants. In the blood and synovial fluid of reactive arthritis, some motif variants had been previously reported.

MiXCR, applied by TCRdb to the 5' RACE reads, yields one record per CDR3 protein. This table holds more than 400,000 distinct CDR3 sequences, less than 6% found once. Material: blood, either unsorted or a sorted T cell fraction (not recorded which). V and J are TRBV11-3 and TRBJ1-1; D not certain. The TCR originated in a male donor with ankylosing spondylitis. The CDR3 coding sequence is TGTGCCAGCAGCTTAGATTCGAACACTGAAGCTTTCTTT. It encodes CASSLDSNTEAFF. The complete variable domain, with remaining parts taken from reference TRBV11-3 and TRBJ1-1, reads EAGVVQSPRYKIIEKKQPVAFWCNPISGHNTLYWYLQNLGQGPELLIRYENEEAVDDSQLPKDRFSAERLKGVDSTLKIQPAELGDSAVYLCASSLDSNTEAFFGQGTRLTVV.